The 23 T cell receptor beta chains given below trace back to one sample, sequenced in a study of blood T cell repertoires in COVID-19. Profiling relied on immunoSEQ multiplex PCR, and the TCRdb table lists in-frame clones only, not all of them. Counted here are some 58,000 clones, approximately 75% occurring once; the ten biggest clones make up about 30%. Source material: peripheral blood. These receptors all come from a man between 60 and 75 years old with COVID-19, enrolled during active disease.

The rearrangement uses TRBV5-1 and TRBJ1-1; D not certain. This CDR3 has 14 amino acids. From germline, CDR1 is SGHRS and CDR2 YFSETQ. Trimming pared 4 bases from V and 1 base from J, leaving 11 bases between. The CDR3 DNA reads TGCGCCAGCAGCGCCCGAACTAGGAACACTGAAGCTTTCTTT. Its translation is CASSARTRNTEAFF.

The chain uses TRBV7-3 and TRBJ2-6, with D perhaps matching TRBD2 (7 bases). V dropped 5 bases and J dropped 2 bases, with 13 bases sitting between them. Germline CDR1 and CDR2: SGHTA and FQGTGA. The CDR3 loop spans 16 amino acids. CDR3 region: CASSLQGGPGANVLTF. The CDR3 DNA is TGTGCCAGCAGCCTACAGGGAGGGCCTGGGGCCAACGTCCTGACTTTC.

The rearrangement uses TRBV19 and TRBJ2-2, with D tentatively TRBD1 (6 bases). V lost 5 bases and J lost 7, with 23 bases in between. CDR1 is LNHDA, CDR2 SQIVND, per germline (reference sequence). CDR3 length equals 17 residues. CDR3 DNA: TGTGCCAGTAGTGACGAACAGGGCCCCAACAATGACGGGGAGCTGTTTTTT. Residues: CASSDEQGPNNDGELFF.

This rearrangement joins TRBV9 to TRBJ2-7; TRBD2 is a possible D gene (6 bases). The V end lost 3 bases, the J end lost 7 bases, and 17 bases lay between the germline ends. Germline CDR1 and CDR2: SGDLS and YYNGEE. This CDR3 is built from 14 residues. CDR3 sequence reads: CASSGSGTAGEQYF. For the CDR3, the DNA is TGTGCCAGCAGCGGCTCCGGGACTGCGGGTGAGCAGTACTTC.

The rearrangement uses TRBV12-3 or TRBV12-4 and TRBJ1-4, with D hard to call. V lost 6 bases to trimming and J lost 8 bases, with 10 bases between them. The CDR3 has 12 residues. The CDR3 loop is CASSLTWEKLFF. For the CDR3, the DNA is TGTGCCAGCAGCCTTACATGGGAAAAACTGTTTTTT.

This clone was seen a few times. The chain couples TRBV4-1 to TRBJ2-2; weak D call: TRBD2 (5 bases). The germline V gene has CDR1 MGHRA and CDR2 YSYEKL. The V and J ends lost 7 bases and 3 bases respectively, with 9 bases between them. The CDR3 runs 13 residues. CDR3 region: CASTGGYTGELFF. DNA of the CDR3: TGCGCCAGCACTGGCGGGTACACCGGGGAGCTGTTTTTT.

A few counts support this clone. This likely traces to a read error, being one base from a far larger clone. Other nucleotide sequences from this sample produce the same CDR3. The V gene is TRBV5-5, the J gene TRBJ2-3; 9 bases are shared with TRBD2. Germline CDR1 and CDR2: SGHKS and YYEKEE (reference sequence). The CDR3 is made up of 16 amino acids. CDR3 in DNA: TGTGCCAGCCGCTTGGGCGGGGGCGGGAGGGCCCTCCCTGGGTATTTT. This gives the protein CASRLGGGGRALPGYF.

Turning to this clone: One end of the junction does not line up with germline, which may come from a read error. The chain has TRBV7-7 and TRBJ2-1; the D is unclear. This CDR3 has 16 residues. The germline CDR1 and CDR2 sequences are SSHAT and FNYEAQ (reference sequence). The CDR3 nucleotides are TGTGCTAGCAGCCCAATTCAACTCGTCTCAAACAATGAGCAGTTCTTC. It specifies CASSPIQLVSNNEQFF.

The V call is TRBV5-1, the J call TRBJ2-7; 8 bases fit TRBD1. This CDR3 is built from 14 residues. The junction had 5 bases not matched to a gene; V was cut back by 4 bases and J by 2 bases. Germline assignment: CDR1 SGHRS and CDR2 YFSETQ. This CDR3 reads CASSTGQGTYEQYF. The CDR3 DNA follows: TGCGCCAGCAGCACCGGACAGGGCACCTACGAGCAGTACTTC.

The chain couples TRBV6-5 to TRBJ1-1; 7 nucleotides agree with TRBD1. In germline, CDR1 is MNHEY, CDR2 SVGAGI. V was clipped by 5 bases and J by 1 base; unmatched bases: 7. The CDR3 is made up of 15 amino acids. The DNA for the CDR3 is TGTGCCAGCAGTACTGGGACAGCAACGAACACTGAAGCTTTCTTT. Protein product: CASSTGTATNTEAFF.

V and J are TRBV18 and TRBJ2-1; no definite D call. Per germline, CDR1 KGHSH and CDR2 LQKENI. The CDR3 loop spans 16 amino acids. V was pared by 0 bases and J by 0 bases, with 9 bases between. The CDR3 sequence: CASSPPLRSSYNEQFF. CDR3 nucleotide sequence: TGTGCCAGCTCACCACCCCTAAGGAGCTCCTACAATGAGCAGTTCTTC.

This rearrangement joins TRBV4-1 to TRBJ2-5, with no clear D. This CDR3 comprises 13 residues. The V end was cut by 2 bases, the J end by 3 bases, with 7 bases between. Per germline, CDR1 MGHRA and CDR2 YSYEKL. In nucleotides, the CDR3 is TGCGCCAGCAGCCAATACGGAGAAGAGACCCAGTACTTC. Amino acid sequence: CASSQYGEETQYF.

The chain uses TRBV9 and TRBJ1-2, with 12 bases lining up with TRBD1. The CDR3 has 17 residues. V shed 0 bases, J shed 6 bases, and the junction held 9 bases outside the gene matches. Germline V gene lookup returns CDR1 SGDLS and CDR2 YYNGEE. CDR3 sequence reads: CASSVGAGTGGYDGYTF. The CDR3 nucleotides are TGTGCCAGCAGCGTAGGAGCCGGGACAGGGGGCTACGATGGCTACACCTTC.

The chain recombines TRBV18 with TRBJ2-2; 12 bases are a match to TRBD2. Trimming took 5 bases from V and 3 from J; bases not matched to a gene: 10. Germline CDR1 reads KGHSH; CDR2 reads LQKENI. The length of the CDR3 is 18 residues. The CDR3 sequence is CASSSVGLAGPHTGELFF. The DNA of the CDR3 is TGTGCCAGCTCATCGGTCGGACTAGCGGGGCCGCACACCGGGGAGCTGTTTTTT.

This clone showed up just a few times. The chain links TRBV11-2 to TRBJ2-3, with 8 bases lining up with TRBD1. V was pared by 2 bases and J by 4 bases, with 5 bases of the junction left unmatched. This CDR3 has 15 residues. Germline values: CDR1 SGHAT, CDR2 FQNNGV. CDR3 sequence: CASSLRTGPADTQYF. The CDR3, as DNA: TGTGCCAGCAGCTTACGGACAGGGCCCGCAGATACGCAGTATTTT. The whole variable domain, remainder taken from reference TRBV11-2 and TRBJ2-3, is EAGVAQSPRYKIIEKRQSVAFWCNPISGHATLYWYQQILGQGPKLLIQFQNNGVVDDSQLPKDRFSAERLKGVDSTLKIQPAKLEDSAVYLCASSLRTGPADTQYFGPGTRLTVL.

The chain carries TRBV5-1 and TRBJ2-7; 8 bases fit TRBD1. CDR3 length: 18 amino acids. The trim removed 3 bases at V and 3 bases at J, leaving 17 bases unmatched. Germline lookup yields CDR1 SGHRS and CDR2 YFSETQ. CDR3 nucleotides: TGCGCCAGCAGCTCGCGAATACCGGGACAGGAGGTGGGCTACGAGCAGTACTTC. Protein: CASSSRIPGQEVGYEQYF.

This rearrangement joins TRBV5-1 to TRBJ1-5, with TRBD1 matching over 7 bases. V lost 2 bases and J lost 0; bases outside the gene matches: 2. The CDR3 runs to 15 residues. Per the germline V gene, CDR1 is SGHRS and CDR2 is YFSETQ. This CDR3 reads CASSLTGDSNQPQHF. The CDR3 DNA is TGCGCCAGCAGCTTAACAGGGGATAGCAATCAGCCCCAGCATTTT. The variable domain in full, with the rest retrieved from reference TRBV5-1 and TRBJ1-5, is KAGVTQTPRYLIKTRGQQVTLSCSPISGHRSVSWYQQTPGQGLQFLFEYFSETQRNKGNFPGRFSGRQFSNSRSEMNVSTLELGDSALYLCASSLTGDSNQPQHFGDGTRLSIL.

The chain couples TRBV29-1 to TRBJ1-2; 9 bases match TRBD1. V lost 4 bases, J lost 5 bases, and 14 bases stayed unmatched. This CDR3 comprises 16 residues. Germline assignment: CDR1 SQVTM and CDR2 ANQGSEA. In DNA form, the CDR3 reads TGCAGCGTTGTTGCGCCACCGGGACAGGGCTCTTATGGCTACACCTTC. It is translated as CSVVAPPGQGSYGYTF.

The J gene is TRBJ1-5, the V gene TRBV7-9, with 9 bases aligning to TRBD1. This CDR3 is 14 amino acids long. The V and J ends lost 4 bases and 6 bases, in that order; junction bases with no gene match: 4. Germline V CDR1 and CDR2: SEHNR, FQNEAQ (reference sequence). The CDR3 coding sequence is TGTGCCAGCAGCTCCGGGACAGGGCCTCAGCCCCAGCATTTT. This gives the protein CASSSGTGPQPQHF.

This clone was counted between two and nine times. The chain combines TRBV19 with TRBJ2-6, with TRBD2 identical over 8 bases. This CDR3 spans 19 amino acids. CDR1 is LNHDA and CDR2 is SQIVND in the germline V gene (reference sequence). V lost 5 bases, J lost 2 bases, and 14 bases stayed unmatched. CDR3 sequence reads: CASSLPSRGGQAGANVLTF. In DNA, the CDR3 is TGTGCCAGTAGTCTCCCAAGTCGGGGGGGTCAGGCTGGGGCCAACGTCCTGACTTTC.

This chain links TRBV3-1 (or the pseudogene TRBV3-2) with TRBJ2-1, with D maybe TRBD2 (5 bases). CDR3 length equals 15 residues. CDR1 is LGHDT and CDR2 is YNNKEL in the germline V gene (reference sequence). The V and J ends lost 0 bases and 9 bases respectively, with 15 bases between them. The CDR3 loop is CASSQEIGGSGEQFF. CDR3 DNA: TGTGCCAGCAGCCAAGAGATCGGCGGGTCCGGTGAGCAGTTCTTC.

J is TRBJ1-6 and V is TRBV7-8; 7 positions match TRBD1. The CDR3 is 14 amino acids. Trimming took 1 base from V and 10 from J; bases not matched to a gene: 4. CDR1 is SGHVS, CDR2 FQNEAQ, per germline. Written as DNA, the CDR3 is TGTGCCAGCAGCTTAGACAGGGGACTCTCACCCCTCCACTTT. It codes for CASSLDRGLSPLHF.

This chain connects TRBV5-5 to TRBJ2-7; unclear D gene. The CDR3 contains 12 residues. V lost 1 base to trimming and J lost 6 bases, with 8 bases between them. Germline CDR1 SGHKS, CDR2 YYEKEE (reference sequence). CDR3 amino acids: CASSLSEREQYF. CDR3 coding DNA: TGTGCCAGCAGCTTGTCAGAGCGCGAGCAGTACTTC. The variable domain in full, with the rest retrieved from reference TRBV5-5 and TRBJ2-7, is DAGVTQSPTHLIKTRGQQVTLRCSPISGHKSVSWYQQVLGQGPQFIFQYYEKEERGRGNFPDRFSARQFPNYSSELNVNALLLGDSALYLCASSLSEREQYFGPGTRLTVT.